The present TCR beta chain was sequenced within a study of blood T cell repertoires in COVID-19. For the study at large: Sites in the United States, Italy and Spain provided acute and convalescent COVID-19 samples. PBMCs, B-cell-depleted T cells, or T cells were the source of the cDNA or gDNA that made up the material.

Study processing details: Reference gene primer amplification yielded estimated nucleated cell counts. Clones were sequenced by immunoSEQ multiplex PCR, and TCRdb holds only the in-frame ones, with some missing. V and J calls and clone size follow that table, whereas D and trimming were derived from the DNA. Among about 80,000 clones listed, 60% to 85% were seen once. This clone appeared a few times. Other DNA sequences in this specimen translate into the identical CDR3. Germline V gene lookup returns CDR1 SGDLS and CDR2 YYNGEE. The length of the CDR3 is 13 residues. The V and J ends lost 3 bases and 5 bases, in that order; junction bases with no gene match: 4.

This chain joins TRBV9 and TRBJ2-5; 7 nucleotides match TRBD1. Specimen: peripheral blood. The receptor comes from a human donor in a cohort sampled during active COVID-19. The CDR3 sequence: CASSAGQQETQYF. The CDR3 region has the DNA TGTGCCAGCAGCGCGGGACAGCAGGAGACCCAGTACTTC.